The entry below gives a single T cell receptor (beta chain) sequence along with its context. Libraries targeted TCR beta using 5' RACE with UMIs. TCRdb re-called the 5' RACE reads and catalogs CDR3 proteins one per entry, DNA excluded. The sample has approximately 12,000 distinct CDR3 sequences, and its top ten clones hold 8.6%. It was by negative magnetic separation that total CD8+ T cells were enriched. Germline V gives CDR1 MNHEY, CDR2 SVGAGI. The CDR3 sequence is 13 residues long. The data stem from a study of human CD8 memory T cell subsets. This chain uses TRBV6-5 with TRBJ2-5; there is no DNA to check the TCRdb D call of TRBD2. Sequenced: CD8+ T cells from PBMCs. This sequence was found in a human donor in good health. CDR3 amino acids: CASLHRDSETQYF.